What follows is one T cell receptor (beta chain) and its context. V was shortened by 6 bases and J by 2 bases, with 13 bases between the two germline ends. This CDR3 comprises 14 residues. Per germline, CDR1 MDHEN and CDR2 SYDVKM. The sample comes from a study of T cell changes during pregnancy in multiple sclerosis. Sequencing was performed with immunoSEQ multiplex PCR; in TCRdb, only in-frame clones are kept and a portion is missing. The sample includes around 36,000 clones, just over 90% of them seen just once. The chain is built from TRBV28 and TRBJ2-5, with D possibly TRBD1 on 7 matching bases. This TCR derives from a female donor with multiple sclerosis, enrolled in a pregnancy study. Specimen: peripheral blood, collected before pregnancy. CDR3 in amino acids: CASRGLGQQETQYF. The CDR3 nucleotides read TGTGCCAGCAGGGGACTGGGACAGCAAGAGACCCAGTACTTC.